The TCR beta chain under discussion was sequenced for a study of preoperative IRX-2 immunotherapy in early breast cancer. The CDR3 runs to 16 residues. Germline V lookup: CDR1 SGHTA, CDR2 FQGNSA. The germline V and J ends were trimmed by 5 bases and 8 bases, with 21 bases remaining between them. Described treatment: preoperative locoregional IRX-2 cytokine immunotherapy. Measured with immunoSEQ multiplex PCR; TCRdb has only the in-frame clones, and not every one. The sample consists of approximately 27,000 clones, approximately 78% of them appearing once. V is TRBV7-2 and J is TRBJ1-4; D is perhaps TRBD1 (5 bases). Sequenced here: lymph node tissue, sampled after IRX-2 immunotherapy. This sequence originates from a human donor with breast cancer. CDR3 in amino acids: CASSQDLAGSREKLFF. CDR3 coding DNA: TGTGCCAGCAGCCAAGATCTGGCAGGGTCGAGGGAAAAACTGTTTTTT.